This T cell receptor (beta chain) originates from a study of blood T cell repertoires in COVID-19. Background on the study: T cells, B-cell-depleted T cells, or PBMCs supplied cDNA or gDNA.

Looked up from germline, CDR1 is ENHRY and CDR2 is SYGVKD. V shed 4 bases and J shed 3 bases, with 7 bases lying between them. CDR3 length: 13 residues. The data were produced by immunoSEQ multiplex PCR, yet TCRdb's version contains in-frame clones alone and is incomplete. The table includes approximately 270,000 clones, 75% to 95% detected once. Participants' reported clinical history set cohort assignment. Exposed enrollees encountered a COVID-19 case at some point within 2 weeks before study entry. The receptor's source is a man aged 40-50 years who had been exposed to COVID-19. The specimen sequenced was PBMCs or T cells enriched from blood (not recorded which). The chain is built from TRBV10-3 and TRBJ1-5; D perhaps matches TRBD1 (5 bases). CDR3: CAISGGVNQPQHF. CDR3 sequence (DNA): TGTGCCATCAGTGGGGGGGTCAATCAGCCCCAGCATTTT.